This TCR beta chain was profiled in a study of T cell responses to AZD1222 COVID-19 vaccine. This clone showed up just once. Germline V gene sequence: CDR1 SGHTA, CDR2 FQGNSA. The J segment lost 5 bases and the V segment lost 7 bases, leaving 6 bases of the junction unmatched. The CDR3 runs 13 residues. Generated by immunoSEQ multiplex PCR, the TCRdb table keeps only in-frame clones and is missing some. Of 80,000 to 95,000 clones listed, around 90% are singletons. The chain is built from TRBV7-2 and TRBJ2-3; the match to TRBD2 covers 7 bases. The source material was peripheral blood, sampled on day 0 of AZD1222 vaccination. The sequence came from an adult in good health. Written as DNA, the CDR3 is TGTGCCAGCATACGACTAGCTGAAGATACGCAGTATTTT. Translating gives CASIRLAEDTQYF.